This T cell receptor beta chain appears in the sequencing data of a study of cytomegalovirus exposure and HLA in healthy donors. The primer mix had 60 Vbeta and 13 Jbeta primers. In the original analysis: Later, some 79 million unique TCR beta chains were counted in an analysis, and some 10 million of them were shared. Repertoires were generated with immunoSEQ multiplex PCR, while TCRdb's copy carries only in-frame clones and drops some. D and trimming were read from the DNA, whereas the V and J calls and clone size are those reported in that table. The table shows around 100,000 clones, with around 81% occurring only once. For this clone: The target antigen is unknown.

Study results and caveats: Common viral pathogens were later found to be apparently linked to several of the most significant clusters.

The CDR3 runs to 14 residues. Trimming took off 0 bases at V and 2 bases at J, with 11 bases between the two ends. The germline gives CDR1 SQVTM, CDR2 ANQGSEA. The material sequenced was PBMCs. This clonotype was sampled from a woman in her seventies in good health and CMV-seropositive. The chain uses TRBV29-1 and TRBJ2-7; D may be TRBD1 (6 bases). CDR3 DNA: TGCAGCGTTGAAGATGGGGACACGACCTACGAGCAGTACTTC. Encoded protein: CSVEDGDTTYEQYF.